These T cell receptor beta chains were read from a single sample in a study of Ad26.COV2.S vaccination and SARS-CoV-2 variants. Using immunoSEQ multiplex PCR, the repertoire was profiled, and TCRdb retains in-frame clones only, with some absent. The sample holds 360,000 or so clones, around 86% seen once. The input for sequencing was peripheral blood, taken in a trial of Ad26.COV2.S vaccine versus placebo. These receptors were collected from a person aged 18-60 years who received the Ad26.COV2.S COVID-19 vaccine or a placebo. CDR3s include the opening cysteine and the closing phenylalanine or tryptophan. Each record gives: D gene, J gene, V gene, clone size, CDR3 protein, CDR3 DNA. The D gene is left open where the match is weak. Clone size, where shown, is once, few, many, or a class for clones that have expanded.

d_call: .; j_call: TRBJ1-4; v_call: TRBV13; clone_size: .; cdr3_aa: CASSLKQFNEKLFF; cdr3_nt: TGTGCCAGCAGCTTAAAACAGTTTAATGAAAAACTGTTTTTT
d_call: .; j_call: TRBJ1-1; v_call: TRBV6-5; clone_size: .; cdr3_aa: CASRSFREANTEAFF; cdr3_nt: TGTGCCAGCAGGTCGTTCAGGGAGGCGAACACTGAAGCTTTCTTT
d_call: TRBD1; j_call: TRBJ2-3; v_call: TRBV7-3; clone_size: once; cdr3_aa: CASSGTGGTDTQYF; cdr3_nt: TGTGCCAGCAGTGGGACAGGGGGCACAGATACGCAGTATTTT
d_call: .; j_call: TRBJ2-7; v_call: TRBV20-1; clone_size: once; cdr3_aa: CSAKRVSEQYF; cdr3_nt: TGCAGTGCTAAACGCGTTTCCGAGCAGTACTTC
d_call: .; j_call: TRBJ1-5; v_call: TRBV27; clone_size: .; cdr3_aa: CASSPQGLGNQPQHF; cdr3_nt: TGTGCCAGCAGCCCCCAGGGGCTCGGCAATCAGCCCCAGCATTTT
d_call: .; j_call: TRBJ1-1; v_call: TRBV7-9; clone_size: .; cdr3_aa: CASSFAGFGTEAFF; cdr3_nt: TGTGCCAGCAGCTTCGCTGGGTTTGGGACTGAAGCTTTCTTT
d_call: .; j_call: TRBJ1-5; v_call: TRBV19; clone_size: once; cdr3_aa: CASSAGGLYSNQPQHF; cdr3_nt: TGTGCCAGTAGTGCCGGGGGGCTATATAGCAATCAGCCCCAGCATTTT
d_call: .; j_call: TRBJ1-3; v_call: TRBV10-3; clone_size: .; cdr3_aa: CAISDGGRRSGNTIYF; cdr3_nt: TGTGCCATCAGTGACGGCGGCAGGCGCTCTGGAAACACCATATATTTT
d_call: .; j_call: TRBJ2-7; v_call: TRBV19; clone_size: .; cdr3_aa: CASSSSGGRSYEQYF; cdr3_nt: TGTGCCAGTAGCTCGTCTGGGGGTAGGAGCTACGAGCAGTACTTC
d_call: TRBD1; j_call: TRBJ1-2; v_call: TRBV18; clone_size: .; cdr3_aa: CASSPRQGSGGYTF; cdr3_nt: TGTGCCAGCTCACCTCGACAGGGCTCAGGGGGCTACACCTTC
d_call: .; j_call: TRBJ2-1; v_call: TRBV10-3; clone_size: .; cdr3_aa: CAISESANSYNEQFF; cdr3_nt: TGTGCCATCAGTGAGTCGGCGAACTCCTACAATGAGCAGTTCTTC
d_call: .; j_call: TRBJ2-2; v_call: TRBV9; clone_size: .; cdr3_aa: CASSVGIRTLGTGELFF; cdr3_nt: TGTGCCAGCAGCGTAGGTATCAGGACACTAGGCACCGGGGAGCTGTTTTTT
d_call: .; j_call: TRBJ1-6; v_call: TRBV19; clone_size: once; cdr3_aa: CASSTEQGRASYNSPLHF; cdr3_nt: TGTGCCAGTAGTACGGAACAGGGTCGTGCCTCCTATAATTCACCCCTCCACTTT
d_call: TRBD2; j_call: TRBJ2-5; v_call: TRBV20-1; clone_size: .; cdr3_aa: CSASNLAGRLEETQYF; cdr3_nt: TGCAGTGCTAGTAACCTAGCGGGGCGGTTGGAAGAGACCCAGTACTTC
d_call: .; j_call: TRBJ2-3; v_call: TRBV9; clone_size: few; cdr3_aa: CASSVVGAGADTQYF; cdr3_nt: TGTGCCAGCAGCGTAGTGGGGGCCGGGGCAGATACGCAGTATTTT
d_call: .; j_call: TRBJ2-1; v_call: TRBV9; clone_size: .; cdr3_aa: CASSVAEDNEQFF; cdr3_nt: TGTGCCAGCAGCGTAGCGGAAGACAATGAGCAGTTCTTC
d_call: .; j_call: TRBJ2-3; v_call: TRBV3-1/TRBV3-2; clone_size: .; cdr3_aa: CASSLPDFTDTQYF; cdr3_nt: TGTGCCAGCAGCCTTCCGGACTTTACAGATACGCAGTATTTT
d_call: .; j_call: TRBJ1-6; v_call: TRBV30; clone_size: .; cdr3_aa: CAWSVDPGLIGNSPLHF; cdr3_nt: TGTGCCTGGAGTGTAGACCCGGGGTTAATCGGTAATTCACCCCTCCACTTT
d_call: TRBD2; j_call: TRBJ2-7; v_call: TRBV20-1; clone_size: .; cdr3_aa: CSASGDLSGGPASYEQYF; cdr3_nt: TGCAGTGCTAGTGGTGACCTAAGCGGGGGGCCGGCCTCCTACGAGCAGTACTTC
d_call: .; j_call: TRBJ2-1; v_call: TRBV30; clone_size: .; cdr3_aa: CAWRPLSVVHEQFF; cdr3_nt: TGTGCCTGGAGACCATTATCTGTGGTCCATGAGCAGTTCTTC
d_call: .; j_call: TRBJ2-3; v_call: TRBV6-2/TRBV6-3; clone_size: .; cdr3_aa: CASSRTGPRTDTQYF; cdr3_nt: TGTGCCAGCAGTAGAACGGGACCCCGCACAGATACGCAGTATTTT
d_call: .; j_call: TRBJ2-3; v_call: TRBV11-2; clone_size: .; cdr3_aa: CASSPRGVSSTDTQYF; cdr3_nt: TGTGCCAGCAGCCCTCGGGGCGTCAGTAGCACAGATACGCAGTATTTT
d_call: .; j_call: TRBJ2-7; v_call: TRBV6-1; clone_size: .; cdr3_aa: CASSELLYEQYF; cdr3_nt: TGTGCCAGCAGTGAACTCCTCTACGAGCAGTACTTC
d_call: .; j_call: TRBJ1-1; v_call: TRBV11-3; clone_size: .; cdr3_aa: CASSLFPGTEAFF; cdr3_nt: TGTGCCAGCAGCTTATTCCCGGGAACTGAAGCTTTCTTT
d_call: TRBD2; j_call: TRBJ2-2; v_call: TRBV27; clone_size: once; cdr3_aa: CASSLRGTSGGYTGELFF; cdr3_nt: TGTGCCAGCAGTTTACGTGGGACTAGCGGGGGATACACCGGGGAGCTGTTTTTT
d_call: TRBD1; j_call: TRBJ1-6; v_call: TRBV2; clone_size: few; cdr3_aa: CASTGQGGQAQSALHF; cdr3_nt: TGTGCCAGCACTGGACAGGGGGGACAGGCCCAGTCGGCCCTCCACTTT
d_call: TRBD2; j_call: TRBJ2-1; v_call: TRBV4-2; clone_size: .; cdr3_aa: CASSPGGGSYNEQFF; cdr3_nt: TGTGCCAGCAGCCCTGGGGGGGGCTCCTACAATGAGCAGTTCTTC
d_call: .; j_call: TRBJ1-1; v_call: TRBV4-3; clone_size: .; cdr3_aa: CASSQDGWAGSEAFF; cdr3_nt: TGCGCCAGCAGCCAAGATGGGTGGGCGGGAAGTGAAGCTTTCTTT
d_call: .; j_call: TRBJ2-7; v_call: TRBV5-1; clone_size: .; cdr3_aa: CASSGGPYTQSAEQYF; cdr3_nt: TGCGCCAGCAGCGGGGGGCCTTACACTCAAAGCGCCGAGCAGTACTTC
d_call: TRBD1; j_call: TRBJ1-1; v_call: TRBV27; clone_size: once; cdr3_aa: CASSWTGANTEAFF; cdr3_nt: TGTGCCAGCAGTTGGACAGGAGCGAACACTGAAGCTTTCTTT
d_call: TRBD2; j_call: TRBJ2-2; v_call: TRBV5-1; clone_size: .; cdr3_aa: CASSLGLAGVLSPNTGELFF; cdr3_nt: TGCGCCAGCAGCTTGGGGCTAGCGGGGGTCCTCTCACCGAACACCGGGGAGCTGTTTTTT
d_call: TRBD1; j_call: TRBJ2-3; v_call: TRBV20-1; clone_size: .; cdr3_aa: CSANDRGPTDTQYF; cdr3_nt: TGCAGTGCTAATGACAGGGGCCCCACAGATACGCAGTATTTT
d_call: .; j_call: TRBJ2-2; v_call: TRBV18; clone_size: .; cdr3_aa: CASSPPAGSATGELFF; cdr3_nt: TGTGCCAGCTCACCACCAGCAGGATCCGCCACCGGGGAGCTGTTTTTT
d_call: .; j_call: TRBJ1-6; v_call: TRBV9; clone_size: .; cdr3_aa: CASSPTSPLHF; cdr3_nt: TGTGCCAGCAGCCCAACATCACCCCTCCACTTT
d_call: .; j_call: TRBJ1-4; v_call: TRBV3-1/TRBV3-2; clone_size: .; cdr3_aa: CASSQGLGEKLFF; cdr3_nt: TGTGCCAGCAGCCAAGGATTAGGCGAAAAACTGTTTTTT
d_call: TRBD1; j_call: TRBJ1-1; v_call: TRBV3-1/TRBV3-2; clone_size: .; cdr3_aa: CASSPRQGNTEAFF; cdr3_nt: TGTGCCAGCAGCCCGAGACAGGGCAACACTGAAGCTTTCTTT
d_call: TRBD1; j_call: TRBJ1-1; v_call: TRBV9; clone_size: .; cdr3_aa: CASSGKGAFNTEAFF; cdr3_nt: TGTGCCAGCAGCGGAAAGGGGGCTTTTAACACTGAAGCTTTCTTT
d_call: TRBD1; j_call: TRBJ1-4; v_call: TRBV14; clone_size: .; cdr3_aa: CASSPRQGSEKLFF; cdr3_nt: TGTGCCAGCAGCCCGCGACAGGGAAGCGAAAAACTGTTTTTT
d_call: .; j_call: TRBJ1-3; v_call: TRBV6-5; clone_size: .; cdr3_aa: CASSRDGDSGNTIYF; cdr3_nt: TGTGCCAGCAGCAGGGACGGAGACTCTGGAAACACCATATATTTT
d_call: TRBD1; j_call: TRBJ2-7; v_call: TRBV28; clone_size: .; cdr3_aa: CASSPRDRAYEQYF; cdr3_nt: TGTGCCAGCAGTCCCCGGGACAGGGCCTACGAGCAGTACTTC
d_call: .; j_call: TRBJ2-1; v_call: TRBV5-1; clone_size: once; cdr3_aa: CASSSQGLTGDYNEQFF; cdr3_nt: TGCGCCAGCAGCTCCCAGGGCCTAACGGGGGATTACAATGAGCAGTTCTTC
d_call: .; j_call: TRBJ1-1; v_call: TRBV11-3; clone_size: .; cdr3_aa: CASSLGRGTEAFF; cdr3_nt: TGTGCCAGCAGCTTAGGCAGGGGCACTGAAGCTTTCTTT
d_call: TRBD1; j_call: TRBJ2-3; v_call: TRBV5-6; clone_size: .; cdr3_aa: CASSFPTGSPDTQYF; cdr3_nt: TGTGCCAGCAGCTTCCCGACAGGGAGCCCAGATACGCAGTATTTT
d_call: .; j_call: TRBJ2-2; v_call: TRBV27; clone_size: .; cdr3_aa: CASSLSGYRYSGELFF; cdr3_nt: TGTGCCAGCAGTTTATCGGGGTACCGTTATTCCGGGGAGCTGTTTTTT
d_call: .; j_call: TRBJ2-7; v_call: TRBV6-5; clone_size: .; cdr3_aa: CASRQQGYEQYF; cdr3_nt: TGTGCCAGCAGGCAACAGGGTTACGAGCAGTACTTC